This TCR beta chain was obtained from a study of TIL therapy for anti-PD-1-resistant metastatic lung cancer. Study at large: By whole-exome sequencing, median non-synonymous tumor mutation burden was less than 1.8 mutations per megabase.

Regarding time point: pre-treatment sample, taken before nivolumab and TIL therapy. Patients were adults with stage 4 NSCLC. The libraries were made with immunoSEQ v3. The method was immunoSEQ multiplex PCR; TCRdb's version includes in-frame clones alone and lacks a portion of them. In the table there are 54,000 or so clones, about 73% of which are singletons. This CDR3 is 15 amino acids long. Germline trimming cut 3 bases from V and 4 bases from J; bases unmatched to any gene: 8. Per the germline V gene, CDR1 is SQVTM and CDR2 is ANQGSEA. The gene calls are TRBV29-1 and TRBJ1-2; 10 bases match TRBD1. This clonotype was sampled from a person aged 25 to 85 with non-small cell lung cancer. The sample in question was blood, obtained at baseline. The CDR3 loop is CSVELTGGEAYGYTF. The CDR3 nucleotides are TGCAGCGTTGAGCTGACAGGGGGCGAAGCCTATGGCTACACCTTC.